A single sample gave rise to the 4 T cell receptor beta chains below, sequenced in a study of blood T cell repertoires in COVID-19. Sequencing was performed with immunoSEQ multiplex PCR; in TCRdb, only in-frame clones are kept and a portion is missing. The table has 200,000 or so clones, approximately 90% seen once; the top ten hold about 2.3%. The sample was PBMCs or T cells enriched from blood (not recorded which). The receptors come from a woman aged 40 to 50 with acute COVID-19.

CDR3 nucleotide sequence: TGTGCCAGTAGTATAGATCGCCCGGTCTATGGCTACACCTTC. It specifies CASSIDRPVYGYTF. The rearrangement uses TRBV19 and TRBJ1-2; D gene unclear. The CDR3 has 14 residues. V lost 0 bases to trimming and J lost 4 bases, with 9 bases between them. CDR1 is LNHDA, CDR2 SQIVND, per germline (reference sequence).

The gene calls are TRBV12-3 or TRBV12-4 and TRBJ2-7; TRBD2 might be the D (7 bases). V lost 6 bases to trimming and J lost 6 bases, with 15 bases between them. The CDR3 consists of 13 residues. For the CDR3, the DNA is TGTGCCAGCAGCTCCGGGGGGCCTGCCGAGCAGTACGTC. This translates into CASSSGGPAEQYV.

This rearrangement joins TRBV12-5 to TRBJ1-6; 7 bases fit TRBD1. CDR1 is LGHNT and CDR2 is FRNRAP in the germline V gene. J was trimmed by 19 bases and V by 2 bases; bases with no gene match: 14. The CDR3 runs to 14 residues. The CDR3 is CASGLLTGTEALHF. In DNA form, the CDR3 reads TGTGCTAGTGGTTTGTTGACCGGGACAGAGGCCTTACACTTT.

The chain couples TRBV3-1 (or the pseudogene TRBV3-2) to TRBJ1-3; D unclear. V lost 1 base and J lost 0, with 4 bases in between. There are 14 residues in the CDR3. CDR1 is LGHDT and CDR2 is YNNKEL in the germline V gene (reference sequence). In nucleotides, the CDR3 is TGTGCCAGCAGCCAAGTCAACTCTGGAAACACCATATATTTT. This sequence encodes CASSQVNSGNTIYF.